This T cell receptor beta chain was sequenced during a study of cytomegalovirus exposure and HLA in healthy donors. Whole-study context: Unique TCRs from HLA-typed donors, around 93 million of them, were held in an early data release. Most donors, more than 80% of several hundred genotyped, fell in the Caucasian-associated ancestry cluster.

Primers: 60 Vbeta forward and 13 Jbeta reverse. The data were produced by immunoSEQ multiplex PCR, yet TCRdb's version contains in-frame clones alone and is incomplete. The sample includes about 140,000 clones, about 80% of them seen just once. Whole-study findings and limits: Compared with the approximately 700-donor mean, an Asian-associated ancestry cluster reportedly had fewer N-insertions, according to a later analysis.

In germline, CDR1 is MNHNS, CDR2 SASEGT. With V trimmed by 1 base and J by 6 bases, 3 bases remained unmatched. The CDR3 spans 14 residues. A single count supports this clone. Its specificity is unknown. This TCR was recovered from a male donor in good health and CMV-seropositive. The sequenced sample was PBMCs. The rearrangement uses TRBV6-1 and TRBJ2-3; 8 positions agree with TRBD1. CDR3 nucleotide sequence: TGTGCCAGCAGTGAAGGACAGGGGCGGGATACGCAGTATTTT. Translated: CASSEGQGRDTQYF.